This passage covers 20 T cell receptor beta chains from one sample sequenced in a study of cytomegalovirus exposure and HLA in healthy donors. The PCR used 60 Vbeta and 13 Jbeta primers. The method was immunoSEQ multiplex PCR; TCRdb's version includes in-frame clones alone and lacks a portion of them. Of approximately 170,000 clones in the sample, approximately 71% are singletons; the top ten hold about 1.6%. The specimen sequenced was PBMCs. These receptors were collected from a girl between 5 and 17 years old in good health and CMV-seronegative.

The chain is built from TRBV9 and TRBJ2-7; D gene uncertain. V was pared by 4 bases and J by 1 base, with 9 bases between. Looked up from germline, CDR1 is SGDLS and CDR2 is YYNGEE. The CDR3 contains 13 residues. The CDR3 sequence is CASSPGSSYEQYF. CDR3 DNA: TGTGCCAGCAGCCCCGGGTCATCCTACGAGCAGTACTTC.

Only a few counts were recorded for this clone. The V and J genes are TRBV5-4 and TRBJ2-1; 9 nucleotides agree with TRBD2. The length of the CDR3 is 17 residues. Per germline, CDR1 SGHNT and CDR2 YYREEE (reference sequence). The V and J ends lost 4 bases and 5 bases, in that order; junction bases with no gene match: 13. This CDR3 reads CASSLKGAGGPDNEQFF. CDR3 DNA: TGTGCCAGCAGCCTAAAGGGGGCGGGGGGGCCCGACAATGAGCAGTTCTTC.

The genes are TRBV2 and TRBJ2-7; D unclear. This CDR3 comprises 14 residues. CDR1 is SNHLY and CDR2 is FYNNEI in the germline V gene. The germline V and J ends were trimmed by 7 bases and 6 bases, with 19 bases remaining between them. The CDR3 bases are TGTGCCAGCACAACTATTCCCGGTCCGGGCGAGCAGTACTTC. Translation: CASTTIPGPGEQYF.

The genes are TRBV25-1 and TRBJ2-7, with D possibly being TRBD1 (6 bases). The CDR3 runs 16 residues. CDR1 is MGHDK, CDR2 SYGVNS, per germline. V was trimmed by 9 bases and J by 0 bases, leaving 21 bases between them. For the CDR3, the DNA is TGTGCCAGTCAGGGGCAGGGGTTCTCACCCTCCTACGAGCAGTACTTC. Encoded protein: CASQGQGFSPSYEQYF.

The chain couples TRBV19 to TRBJ1-1, with 7 bases lining up with TRBD1. Germline V gene lookup returns CDR1 LNHDA and CDR2 SQIVND (reference sequence). Trimming took 11 bases from V and 5 from J; bases not matched to a gene: 8. The CDR3 sequence is 12 residues long. CDR3 region: CASRQGATEAFF. Here the CDR3 DNA reads TGTGCCTCAAGACAGGGAGCAACTGAAGCTTTCTTT. Together with reference TRBV19 and TRBJ1-1, the CDR3 gives the full variable domain: DGGITQSPKYLFRKEGQNVTLSCEQNLNHDAMYWYRQDPGQGLRLIYYSQIVNDFQKGDIAEGYSVSREKKESFPLTVTSAQKNPTAFYLCASRQGATEAFFGQGTRLTVV.

The rearrangement joins TRBV19 to TRBJ1-1; a weak D match, TRBD1 (6 bases). The CDR3 covers 14 residues. CDR1 is LNHDA, CDR2 SQIVND, per germline (reference sequence). V lost 9 bases, J lost 1 base, and 15 bases lay in between. CDR3 coding DNA: TGTGCCAGCCTTACGCTGACAGGGAACACTGAAGCTTTCTTT. Translating gives CASLTLTGNTEAFF.

The chain recombines TRBV18 with TRBJ1-1, with D maybe TRBD1 (6 bases). Germline V lookup: CDR1 KGHSH, CDR2 LQKENI. The CDR3 sequence is 16 residues long. V was shortened by 3 bases and J by 1 base, with 15 bases between the two germline ends. DNA for the CDR3: TGTGCCAGCTCACCGAAGATTCCAGGGGAGAACACTGAAGCTTTCTTT. It encodes CASSPKIPGENTEAFF.

Turning to this clone: The sample has other DNA sequences that encode this CDR3 too. This rearrangement joins TRBV2 to TRBJ2-4; TRBD2 might be the D (6 bases). Trimming left V 7 bases short and J 11 bases short, with 18 bases between. The CDR3 has 13 residues. CDR1 and CDR2 (germline): SNHLY, FYNNEI. CDR3 bases: TGTGCCAGCATGGGGGGACTGGCGGAGGTTCAGTACTTC. As protein: CASMGGLAEVQYF. The whole variable domain, remainder taken from reference TRBV2 and TRBJ2-4, is EPEVTQTPSHQVTQMGQEVILRCVPISNHLYFYWYRQILGQKVEFLVSFYNNEISEKSEIFDDQFSVERPDGSNFTLKIRSTKLEDSAMYFCASMGGLAEVQYFGAGTRLSVL.

In DNA, the CDR3 is TGTGCCAGCAGCGCTTCCGTAGGACAGGGTTCCTACAATGAGCAGTTCTTC. Its protein is CASSASVGQGSYNEQFF. The rearrangement links TRBV5-5 to TRBJ2-1; 8 nucleotides agree with TRBD1. CDR1 SGHKS and CDR2 YYEKEE come from the germline V gene (reference sequence). The CDR3 has 17 amino acids. Trimming removed 4 bases from V and 1 base from J; junction bases left unmatched: 10. Together with reference TRBV5-5 and TRBJ2-1, the CDR3 gives the full variable domain: DAGVTQSPTHLIKTRGQQVTLRCSPISGHKSVSWYQQVLGQGPQFIFQYYEKEERGRGNFPDRFSARQFPNYSSELNVNALLLGDSALYLCASSASVGQGSYNEQFFGPGTRLTVL.

The chain has TRBV27 and TRBJ1-5; 7 nucleotides line up with TRBD1. This CDR3 has 15 amino acids. Germline-derived CDR1 and CDR2 are MNHEY and SMNVEV (reference sequence). V lost 4 bases and J lost 7; bases outside the gene matches: 10. Written as DNA, the CDR3 is TGTGCCAGCAGTTCCCTCGGGACAGCGTTGCAGCCCCAGCATTTT. As protein: CASSSLGTALQPQHF.

The chain joins TRBV19 to TRBJ1-1; the D is unclear. The length of the CDR3 is 13 residues. Germline values: CDR1 LNHDA, CDR2 SQIVND (reference sequence). V lost 3 bases and J 1 base, leaving 6 bases between the germline ends. The CDR3 region is CASSMKRNTEAFF. In DNA, the CDR3 is TGTGCCAGTAGTATGAAGAGGAACACTGAAGCTTTCTTT. Looking up the rest from reference TRBV19 and TRBJ1-1 gives the full variable domain: DGGITQSPKYLFRKEGQNVTLSCEQNLNHDAMYWYRQDPGQGLRLIYYSQIVNDFQKGDIAEGYSVSREKKESFPLTVTSAQKNPTAFYLCASSMKRNTEAFFGQGTRLTVV.

J is TRBJ1-4 and V is TRBV9, with D possibly matching TRBD1 (5 bases). V was shortened by 4 bases and J by 3 bases, with 13 bases between the two germline ends. The CDR3 totals 15 residues. Looked up from germline, CDR1 is SGDLS and CDR2 is YYNGEE. The CDR3: CASSQAGQPNEKLFF. In DNA, the CDR3 is TGTGCCAGCAGCCAGGCAGGGCAGCCTAATGAAAAACTGTTTTTT.

This sequence joins TRBV7-2 and TRBJ1-1, with D perhaps matching TRBD1 (5 bases). CDR1 and CDR2 from the germline V gene are SGHTA and FQGNSA. The CDR3 has 13 residues. Between the trimmed V and J ends, which lost 3 bases and 4 bases, there was a span of 9 bases. The CDR3 coding sequence is TGTGCCAGCAGCTTTGGGGGGGGCACTGAAGCTTTCTTT. Translated: CASSFGGGTEAFF. Full variable domain (missing parts from reference TRBV7-2 and TRBJ1-1): GAGVSQSPSNKVTEKGKDVELRCDPISGHTALYWYRQSLGQGLEFLIYFQGNSAPDKSGLPSDRFSAERTGGSVSTLTIQRTQQEDSAVYLCASSFGGGTEAFFGQGTRLTVV.

In nucleotides, the CDR3 is TGTGCCAGTAGTCCCTCCCATGCGGGAGTAGGGACTGAAGCTTTCTTT. Translated, it gives CASSPSHAGVGTEAFF. V and J are TRBV19 and TRBJ1-1; D is unclear. Trimming stripped 5 bases from V and 5 bases from J, with 21 bases between. The V gene's germline CDR1 is LNHDA and CDR2 SQIVND (reference sequence). CDR3 size: 16 residues.

The CDR3, as DNA: TGTGCCAGCAGCTTATTAGCTAACGGAAACACCATATATTTT. Translation gives CASSLLANGNTIYF. This sequence joins TRBV11-2 and TRBJ1-3; D unresolved. Germline loops: CDR1 SGHAT, CDR2 FQNNGV. V was pared by 2 bases and J by 4 bases, with 9 bases between. This CDR3 is built from 14 residues.

The rearrangement links TRBV7-9 to TRBJ2-7; 9 nucleotides line up with TRBD1. Looked up from germline, CDR1 is SEHNR and CDR2 is FQNEAQ (reference sequence). V shed 1 base and J 3 bases; nucleotides not matched to a gene: 1. The length of the CDR3 is 14 residues. The CDR3 protein is CASSLGDRDYEQYF. In DNA form, the CDR3 reads TGTGCCAGCAGCTTAGGGGACAGGGACTACGAGCAGTACTTC.

In its sample, this clone was seen a few times. This rearrangement joins TRBV6-5 to TRBJ1-1; D is uncertain. Germline V gene lookup returns CDR1 MNHEY and CDR2 SVGAGI. With 0 bases removed from V and 1 base from J, the gap between germline ends came to 9 bases. This CDR3 has 15 residues. CDR3 residues: CASSYSGRQNTEAFF. Written as DNA, the CDR3 is TGTGCCAGCAGTTACTCCGGGAGACAGAACACTGAAGCTTTCTTT.

V and J are TRBV20-1 and TRBJ1-1, with D possibly being TRBD1 (5 bases). The length of the CDR3 is 10 residues. Germline V CDR1 and CDR2: DFQATT, SNEGSKA (reference sequence). Trimming took 7 bases from V and 3 from J, leaving 6 bases between them. CDR3 amino acids: CSGGDTEAFF. The CDR3 region has the DNA TGCAGTGGGGGGGACACTGAAGCTTTCTTT.

V usage is TRBV7-9 and J usage is TRBJ2-1; D may be TRBD2 (5 bases). CDR3 length: 12 amino acids. V was clipped by 6 bases and J by 4 bases, with 7 bases between them. From germline, CDR1 is SEHNR and CDR2 FQNEAQ (reference sequence). The CDR3 DNA is TGTGCCAGCAGGGACTTGTACAATGAGCAGTTCTTC. This encodes CASRDLYNEQFF.

V is TRBV19 and J is TRBJ1-5, with 8 bases fitting TRBD1. Germline V gene sequence: CDR1 LNHDA, CDR2 SQIVND (reference sequence). V was pared by 1 base and J by 6 bases, with 14 bases of the junction left unmatched. CDR3 length: 18 amino acids. The CDR3 reads CASSIAPVTGESGQPQHF. CDR3 nucleotides: TGTGCCAGTAGTATAGCTCCCGTGACAGGGGAGAGTGGTCAGCCCCAGCATTTT.